Listed here are 4 T cell receptor beta chains from one sample, sequenced in a study of T-cell reconstitution after alpha-beta-depleted transplantation in children. TCRbeta library construction was performed incorporating unique molecular identifiers. TCRdb re-analysed the PCR reads in MiXCR, keeping a single row per CDR3 protein. In the table there are a few hundred thousand distinct CDR3 sequences, 25% to 30% of which are singletons. The sequenced sample was PBMCs, obtained before TCRalphabeta/CD19-depleted stem cell transplant. These receptor sequences come from a boy less than two years old with Wiskott-Aldrich syndrome, due to receive a stem cell transplant.

This clonotype came up a few times. The rearrangement joins TRBV19 to TRBJ2-7, with 7 bases identical to TRBD1. Trimming at V came to 3 bases and at J to 2 bases, leaving 4 bases not matched to a gene. The CDR3 is 14 residues long. Looked up from germline, CDR1 is LNHDA and CDR2 is SQIVND (reference sequence). The CDR3: CASSIKTGTYEQYF. As DNA, the CDR3 is TGTGCCAGTAGTATCAAGACAGGGACCTACGAGCAGTACTTC.

The chain combines TRBV5-5 with TRBJ1-2; weak D call: TRBD1 (5 bases). Germline CDR1 is SGHKS and CDR2 is YYEKEE (reference sequence). The CDR3 length is 14 residues. Between the trimmed V and J ends, which lost 4 bases and 8 bases, there was a span of 18 bases. CDR3 bases: TGTGCCAGCAGCCTGGAGGACTGGGGACGGGGCTACACCTTC. Translation: CASSLEDWGRGYTF.

The V gene is TRBV25-1, the J gene TRBJ1-3; possible D gene TRBD1, 6 bases. The germline CDR1 and CDR2 sequences are MGHDK and SYGVNS. The CDR3 is 15 amino acids. The V and J ends lost 0 bases and 4 bases respectively, with 10 bases between them. CDR3 DNA: TGTGCCAGCAGTGAATATTCAGGGGCAGGAAACACCATATATTTT. It codes for CASSEYSGAGNTIYF.

The chain couples TRBV29-1 to TRBJ2-3, with D perhaps matching TRBD1 or TRBD2 (6 bases each). Germline CDR1 and CDR2: SQVTM and ANQGSEA. The V and J ends lost 1 base and 6 bases respectively, with 14 bases between them. The CDR3 has 14 residues. The CDR3 here is CSVEGGMGADTQYF. The DNA for the CDR3 is TGCAGCGTTGAAGGCGGGATGGGGGCGGATACGCAGTATTTT.